This is a list of T cell receptor beta chains from one sample in a study of cytomegalovirus exposure and HLA in healthy donors. Clones were read by immunoSEQ multiplex PCR, and TCRdb kept only the in-frame ones, dropping some. The sample yields 130,000 or so clones, almost 85% seen once. Input material: PBMCs. These TCRs come from a woman in her 40s in good health and CMV-seronegative. Both conserved end residues are part of each CDR3. The D gene is left open where the match is weak. Clone size is shown for a subset of rows, as once, few, many or a class of expanded clone.

TRBD2 15 TRBJ2-1 once TRBV19 CASSKRLAGHNEQFF TGTGCCAGTAGTAAGAGACTAGCGGGGCACAATGAGCAGTTCTTC
TRBD1 14 TRBJ1-3 few TRBV11-2 CASSLDRVGNTIYF TGTGCCAGCAGCCTCGACAGGGTTGGAAACACCATATATTTT
TRBD2 13 TRBJ2-1 NA TRBV19 CASSPRGLAGGVF TGTGCCAGTAGTCCCCGGGGACTAGCGGGAGGGGTCTTC
NA 13 TRBJ1-1 NA TRBV25-1 CASTHGGGTEAFF TGTGCCAGCACCCATGGGGGGGGCACTGAAGCTTTCTTT
TRBD2 19 TRBJ2-1 few TRBV28 CASSTDRGWLAGGGNEQFF TGTGCCAGCAGTACGGACAGGGGGTGGCTAGCGGGAGGGGGGAATGAGCAGTTCTTC
NA 15 TRBJ1-5 NA TRBV28 CASSLKHLGNQPQHF TGTGCCAGCAGTTTAAAACATTTGGGCAATCAGCCCCAGCATTTT
TRBD1 15 TRBJ1-5 NA TRBV5-1 CASSLGTVSNQPQHF TGCGCCAGCAGCTTAGGGACAGTTAGCAATCAGCCCCAGCATTTT
TRBD2 19 TRBJ2-3 NA TRBV23-1 CASSQSSSGKRRYTDTQYF TGCGCCAGCAGTCAATCTTCTAGCGGGAAAAGGAGGTACACAGATACGCAGTATTTT
NA 13 TRBJ1-2 NA TRBV6-5 CASSYSRLFGYTF TGTGCCAGCAGTTACTCGAGGCTCTTTGGCTACACCTTC
TRBD1 13 TRBJ2-2 NA TRBV7-9 CASRGTVTGELFF TGTGCCAGCAGGGGGACAGTCACCGGGGAGCTGTTTTTT
TRBD1 14 TRBJ1-1 NA TRBV7-6 CASSSGGMNTEAFF TGTGCCAGCTCCTCAGGGGGCATGAACACTGAAGCTTTCTTT
TRBD1 13 TRBJ1-2 NA TRBV19 CASSRQGGYGYTF TGTGCCAGTAGCCGACAGGGCGGCTATGGCTACACCTTC
TRBD1 15 TRBJ1-2 NA TRBV11-2 CASSLGLGTGYGYTF TGTGCCAGCAGCTTAGGTTTGGGGACAGGCTATGGCTACACCTTC
NA 15 TRBJ2-7 NA TRBV11-2 CASSLPRTGRNEQYF TGTGCCAGCAGCTTACCACGGACGGGAAGGAACGAGCAGTACTTC
NA 14 TRBJ2-5 NA TRBV7-2 CASSRQVGQETQYF TGTGCCAGCAGCCGACAGGTCGGGCAAGAGACCCAGTACTTC
NA 14 TRBJ1-4 few TRBV25-1 CASSPRRNNEKLFF TGTGCCAGCAGTCCTCGGAGGAATAATGAAAAACTGTTTTTT
TRBD2 15 TRBJ2-3 NA TRBV4-3 CASSQDLAGGYTQYF TGCGCCAGCAGCCAAGATCTAGCGGGAGGATATACGCAGTATTTT
NA 16 TRBJ2-2 NA TRBV4-3 CASSQEVSMNTGELFF TGCGCCAGCAGCCAAGAGGTTAGCATGAACACCGGGGAGCTGTTTTTT
NA 18 TRBJ2-3 NA TRBV7-3 CASSLPRDSGPSTDTQYF TGTGCCAGCAGCTTACCCCGTGATAGCGGCCCTAGCACAGATACGCAGTATTTT
TRBD2 17 TRBJ2-1 NA TRBV10-2 CASSPGTSGYSYNEQFF TGCGCCAGCAGTCCCGGGACTAGCGGATACTCCTACAATGAGCAGTTCTTC
NA 16 TRBJ2-7 once TRBV7-2 CASSLSPIGSYYEQYF TGTGCCAGCAGCTTATCTCCAATCGGGAGCTACTACGAGCAGTACTTC
NA 17 TRBJ1-2 NA TRBV15 CATSRVLLRQSENGYTF TGTGCCACCAGCAGAGTTTTGTTAAGACAGAGTGAAAATGGCTACACCTTC
NA 15 TRBJ2-5 NA TRBV6-5 CASSFIAEYQETQYF TGTGCCAGCAGTTTCATCGCGGAATACCAAGAGACCCAGTACTTC
NA 13 TRBJ2-1 NA TRBV14 CASSLYSLEEQFF TGTGCCAGCAGCCTATATAGTCTGGAGGAGCAGTTCTTC
TRBD2 15 TRBJ2-1 NA TRBV2 CASTPGGGWRNEQFF TGTGCCAGCACCCCCGGGGGGGGTTGGAGGAATGAGCAGTTCTTC
NA 14 TRBJ2-5 NA TRBV14 CASRPSISSLPPYF TGTGCCAGCAGGCCCTCCATTAGTAGTCTCCCGCCCTACTTC
NA 15 TRBJ2-3 NA TRBV4-2 CASSQGPGIPGGQYF TGTGCCAGCAGCCAAGGACCGGGAATCCCCGGAGGGCAGTATTTT
NA 13 TRBJ2-5 once TRBV2 CASSENLAVVWYF TGTGCCAGCAGTGAAAATTTGGCAGTCGTATGGTACTTC
TRBD2 14 TRBJ2-7 NA TRBV14 CASSLKRDFSEQYF TGTGCCAGCAGCTTGAAGCGGGATTTTTCTGAGCAGTACTTC
NA 13 TRBJ2-7 once TRBV30 CAWSEGLLYEQYF TGTGCCTGGAGTGAGGGACTCCTCTACGAGCAGTACTTC
TRBD1 13 TRBJ2-1 few TRBV7-2 CASSRRQGGEQFF TGTGCCAGCAGCCGGAGACAGGGGGGTGAGCAGTTCTTC